This T cell receptor beta chain was captured by sequencing in a study of CD8 T cells in Susac syndrome (dated by TCRdb to the late 2010s). In the study overall: The study used repertoire sequencing to test whether antigen drove CD8+ T cell activation and differentiation in Susac syndrome.

Peripheral blood CD8+ and CD4+ T cells from healthy donors, Susac syndrome patients and multiple sclerosis patients were profiled by high-throughput TCR beta sequencing. The healthy donors served as controls matched for age and sex. Bulk CD8+ and CD4+ T cells were purified by magnetic negative isolation, while CD8+ TEMRA cells were enriched using FACS. Blood was collected in EDTA tubes and processed within 24 hours, with PBMCs isolated through density gradient centrifugation. PBMCs intended for TCR sequencing were cryopreserved in liquid nitrogen and thawed later in a water bath at 37 degrees C. The sorted or isolated CD4+, CD8+ and CD8+ TEMRA cells reached a purity of at least 90%. Results and caveats for the whole study, not just this receptor: The study acknowledged that relatively few individuals were included in the TCR sequencing and HLA analysis.

The germline V gene (reference sequence) gives CDR1 as MNHNY and CDR2 as SVGAGI. The CDR3 covers 14 residues, taking in both the cysteine and the phenylalanine. Only the CDR3 DNA is retained, 42 bases long and in frame from the first base. The germline V and J ends show losses of 6 bases and 3 bases respectively, and no gene match explains 5 bases of the junction. On this clonotype: Its binding antigen is unknown. No quality values exist for individual bases; no much larger clone is one base distant.

RNA was extracted using the RNeasy kit, and about 0.5 to 1 ug of the RNA was reverse transcribed with random hexamers. The immunoSEQ multiplex PCR assay, which covers 54 Vbeta and 13 Jbeta segments, was used to amplify TCR beta CDR3 regions. PCR amplification bias was corrected using a synthetic template baseline for primer optimization and computational correction. The authors processed their data as follows. Reads were assigned to V, D and J genes according to IMGT and analyzed in immunoSEQ Analyzer, with only productive sequences retained. Clonality was computed as one minus Shannon entropy normalized by log2 of the number of productive unique sequences. For each patient and control, public and private clones were evaluated within the 100 most prevalent clones. Clones were defined as Susac-specific when absent from the healthy and MS cohorts, from fewer than 1,200 published viral clones and from other ImmuneACCESS disease sequences. TCRdb reworked the public reads: Q25 trimming with fastp, MiXCR clone assembly, productive beta chains retained. Here each entry gathers all rows of one CDR3 protein and keeps the most common genes and DNA. These V and J calls are TCRdb output, not the study's own analysis. For this sample there are fewer than 200,000 distinct CDR3 sequences; 90% to 95% appear just once. 0.1% of the sample is held by the ten biggest clonotypes.

The rearranged segments are TRBV6-6 and TRBJ1-5; 7 middle bases align to TRBD1. Sequenced material: CD4+ T cells from PBMCs. The sequence derives from a human donor in good health. The encoded CDR3 is CASRTGADNQPQHF. The DNA reads as follows: TGTGCCAGCAGAACAGGGGCGGACAATCAGCCCCAGCATTTT.